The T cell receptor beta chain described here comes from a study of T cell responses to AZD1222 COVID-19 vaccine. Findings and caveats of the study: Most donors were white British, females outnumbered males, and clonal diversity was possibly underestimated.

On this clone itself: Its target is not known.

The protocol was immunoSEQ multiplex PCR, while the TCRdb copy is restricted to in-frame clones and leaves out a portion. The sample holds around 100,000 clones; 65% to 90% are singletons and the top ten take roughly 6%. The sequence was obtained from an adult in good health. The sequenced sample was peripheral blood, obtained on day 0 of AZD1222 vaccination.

The CDR3 sequence is CASSPQGRNTEAFF. The CDR3 DNA reads as TGTGCCAGCAGCCCACAGGGTAGGAACACTGAAGCTTTCTTT. The chain combines TRBV5-6 with TRBJ1-1; D might be TRBD1 (6 bases). Looked up from germline, CDR1 is SGHDT and CDR2 is YYEEEE. V was shortened by 4 bases and J by 1 base, with 11 bases between the two germline ends. CDR3 length: 14 amino acids.